Shown below are 15 T cell receptor beta chains from a single sample sequenced in a study of T cell repertoires in cytomegalovirus infection. TCRdb re-called the reads through MiXCR, storing one row per CDR3 protein. The data show some 940,000 distinct CDR3 sequences, roughly 31% seen once. These TCRs' antigens remain unknown. The material was cultured CD8+ T cells from PBMCs, obtained from culture after CMV antigen stimulation. The receptors were sampled from a human donor in good health (CMV status not recorded). Some clones in this sample may be carry-over from other donors' samples.

The chain links TRBV20-1 to TRBJ2-3; D ambiguous. The germline V gene has CDR1 DFQATT and CDR2 SNEGSKA (reference sequence). V lost 2 bases and J 2 bases, leaving 8 bases between the germline ends. The CDR3 contains 13 residues. The CDR3 sequence is CSARPRLTDTQYF. The CDR3 bases are TGCAGTGCTAGACCCCGGCTCACAGATACGCAGTATTTT.

The rearrangement joins TRBV28 to TRBJ2-3; D is ambiguous. This CDR3 region has 12 residues. Trimming removed 0 bases from V and 5 bases from J, with 3 bases in between. Germline assignment: CDR1 MDHEN and CDR2 SYDVKM. CDR3 bases: TGTGCCAGCAGTTTATGGAAAGATACGCAGTATTTT. Its translation is CASSLWKDTQYF.

This sequence joins TRBV10-3 and TRBJ2-3; 8 bases line up with TRBD2. Losses at the gene ends were 8 bases for V and 1 base for J; bases not matched to a gene: 5. Germline V lookup: CDR1 ENHRY, CDR2 SYGVKD. The CDR3 loop spans 14 amino acids. CDR3 region: CAIGERGRTDTQYF. CDR3 nucleotides: TGTGCCATCGGAGAGCGGGGGCGCACAGATACGCAGTATTTT.

The V call is TRBV19, the J call TRBJ2-1, with D maybe TRBD2 (6 bases). Germline V gene sequence: CDR1 LNHDA, CDR2 SQIVND (reference sequence). The CDR3 has 14 amino acids. Trimming left V 6 bases short and J 8 bases short, with 17 bases between. The CDR3 bases are TGTGCCAGTAGCCTGGGACTGGGGATCGATGAGCAGTTCTTC. Translated, it gives CASSLGLGIDEQFF.

This clonotype appeared a few times. CDR3 sequence reads: CATLAGTRPRGNTIYF. CDR3 nucleotides: TGTGCCACCCTTGCAGGTACCCGGCCGCGGGGAAACACCATATATTTT. The chain recombines TRBV19 with TRBJ1-3; D not certain. CDR1 is LNHDA, CDR2 SQIVND, per germline (reference sequence). Trimming removed 10 bases from V and 4 bases from J, with 23 bases in between. The CDR3 extends over 16 amino acids. The full variable domain, rest sourced from reference TRBV19 and TRBJ1-3, is DGGITQSPKYLFRKEGQNVTLSCEQNLNHDAMYWYRQDPGQGLRLIYYSQIVNDFQKGDIAEGYSVSREKKESFPLTVTSAQKNPTAFYLCATLAGTRPRGNTIYFGEGSWLTVV.

This clonotype was recorded a few times. The chain links TRBV27 to TRBJ2-1; TRBD2 agrees at 10 bases. CDR3 length equals 14 residues. Looked up from germline, CDR1 is MNHEY and CDR2 is SMNVEV (reference sequence). Trimming took 9 bases from V and 5 from J; bases not matched to a gene: 7. CDR3 DNA: TGTGCCAGTCTACAGCGGGGGGGCCACAATGAGCAGTTCTTC. It encodes CASLQRGGHNEQFF.

This chain connects TRBV2 to TRBJ2-3, with no clear D. Germline assignment: CDR1 SNHLY and CDR2 FYNNEI. V shed 6 bases and J shed 2 bases, with 15 bases lying between them. The CDR3 covers 15 residues. The CDR3 is CASRTNWDFTDTQYF. Here the CDR3 DNA reads TGTGCCAGCAGAACCAATTGGGATTTCACAGATACGCAGTATTTT.

The chain joins TRBV7-9 to TRBJ2-7; D ambiguous. This CDR3 contains 15 residues. Trimming pared 1 base from V and 3 bases from J, leaving 13 bases between. The V gene's germline CDR1 is SEHNR and CDR2 FQNEAQ (reference sequence). CDR3 nucleotide sequence: TGTGCCAGCAGCTTAGAAGAGGCCTCGGACTACGAGCAGTACTTC. Translation gives CASSLEEASDYEQYF.

This chain connects TRBV10-2 to TRBJ1-1; maybe TRBD1 (5 bases). The length of the CDR3 is 14 residues. The V and J ends lost 5 bases and 5 bases respectively, with 15 bases between them. Germline lookup yields CDR1 WSHSY and CDR2 SAAADI. The CDR3 protein is CASSPNQGDTEAFF. For the CDR3, the DNA is TGCGCCAGCAGTCCAAACCAGGGTGATACTGAAGCTTTCTTT.

The chain employs TRBV10-3 and TRBJ1-2; D remains unclear. CDR3 size: 11 residues. V gave up 5 bases and J gave up 6 bases, with 7 bases separating them. Germline CDR1 is ENHRY and CDR2 is SYGVKD. CDR3 amino acids: CAISRTDGYTF. The CDR3 bases are TGTGCCATCAGTCGGACGGATGGCTACACCTTC.

V is TRBV9 and J is TRBJ2-6, with D possibly being TRBD1 or TRBD2 (5 bases each). V was clipped by 1 base and J by 0 bases, with 11 bases between them. CDR1 is SGDLS, CDR2 YYNGEE, per germline. The CDR3 runs to 17 residues. CDR3 DNA sequence: TGTGCCAGCAGCGTAAGGGACGGGAACTCTGGGGCCAACGTCCTGACTTTC. Translation gives CASSVRDGNSGANVLTF.

This clonotype was observed a few times. The gene calls are TRBV6-1 and TRBJ1-1; D is unresolved. Germline loops: CDR1 MNHNS, CDR2 SASEGT. Trimming cost V 2 bases and J 4 bases, with 11 bases left between them. The CDR3 runs 14 residues. The CDR3 sequence is CASSESGWGTEAFF. CDR3 nucleotide sequence: TGTGCCAGCAGTGAATCGGGTTGGGGCACTGAAGCTTTCTTT.

To note about this clonotype: Given a much more abundant clone one base away, this may be a read error. The chain has TRBV12-3 or TRBV12-4 and TRBJ1-1; TRBD1 matches 9 bases. The CDR3 loop spans 14 amino acids. J gave up 12 bases and V 5 bases, and 13 bases lay outside the gene matches. CDR3 DNA sequence: TGTGCCAGCAGTCCGATCGGACAGGGGAATCGCACTTTCTTT. Translation: CASSPIGQGNRTFF.

V and J are TRBV6-8 and TRBJ2-5; D uncertain. The CDR3 spans 15 residues. Trimming stripped 0 bases from V and 0 bases from J, with 8 bases between. The germline gives CDR1 MNHGY, CDR2 SAAAGT. CDR3 in DNA: TGTGCCAGCAGTTACTCGATGGGGTACCAAGAGACCCAGTACTTC. Amino acids: CASSYSMGYQETQYF.

The chain recombines TRBV6-1 with TRBJ1-4; TRBD1 is a possible D gene (5 bases). Germline CDR1 and CDR2: MNHNS and SASEGT. V was clipped by 4 bases and J by 5 bases, with 11 bases between them. The CDR3 is 14 residues long. CDR3 DNA sequence: TGTGCCAGCAGTGTTCTGGACAAGAATGAAAAACTGTTTTTT. This translates into CASSVLDKNEKLFF.